There are many counts of the clone carrying this T cell receptor (delta chain). Given a far larger clone just one base away, this is likely a sequencing read error. Other DNA sequences in this specimen translate into the identical CDR3. The receptor sequences were amplified from genomic DNA of peripheral blood mononuclear cells. These data originate in a study of gamma delta lymphoproliferative disorders and STAT genes. Across the whole study: For the delta chain, EuroClonality-NGS standard procedure was applied.

CDR3 length: 18 amino acids. J lost 7 bases, V lost 3 bases, and 18 bases had no gene match. Germline CDR1 and CDR2: TSWWSYY and QGS. TCRdb reanalysed the multiplex PCR reads with CATT. This table holds hundreds of delta-chain clones, about 6% found once. The chain links TRDV1 to TRDJ1, with TRDD3 matching 9 bases. The specimen was blood. This receptor was obtained from a human donor with gamma-delta T-cell large granular lymphocyte leukemia. Here the CDR3 DNA reads TGTGCTCTTGGGGAGCGGGGGCTCCTACGCGGGGGATACCCTAAACTCATCTTT. It is translated as CALGERGLLRGGYPKLIF.